The clone carrying this T cell receptor (beta chain) was recorded many times. Unique molecular identifier tags were affixed to discrete cDNA molecules. Each CDR3 protein gets one entry after TCRdb re-called the 5' RACE reads with MiXCR. Of under 30,000 distinct CDR3 sequences detected, 4.5% to 5% appear once; the ten largest clones hold about 6%. The data are from a study of early T cells in non-severe SARS-CoV-2 infection. In the study overall: Chains were not paired, and sequencing was done on bulk RNA from unsorted whole blood.

The clonotype comes from an adult who was a healthcare worker with PCR-confirmed SARS-CoV-2 infection or an uninfected control (not recorded which). Material for sequencing was whole blood.

The CDR3: CASSLGVDTQYF. The CDR3 DNA reads TGTGCCAGCAGCTTAGGAGTAGATACGCAGTATTTT. The chain carries TRBV11-2 and TRBJ2-3, with unresolved D. CDR3 length: 12 amino acids. Germline V gene lookup returns CDR1 SGHAT and CDR2 FQNNGV. The V end lost 1 base, the J end lost 5 bases, and 4 bases lay between the germline ends.